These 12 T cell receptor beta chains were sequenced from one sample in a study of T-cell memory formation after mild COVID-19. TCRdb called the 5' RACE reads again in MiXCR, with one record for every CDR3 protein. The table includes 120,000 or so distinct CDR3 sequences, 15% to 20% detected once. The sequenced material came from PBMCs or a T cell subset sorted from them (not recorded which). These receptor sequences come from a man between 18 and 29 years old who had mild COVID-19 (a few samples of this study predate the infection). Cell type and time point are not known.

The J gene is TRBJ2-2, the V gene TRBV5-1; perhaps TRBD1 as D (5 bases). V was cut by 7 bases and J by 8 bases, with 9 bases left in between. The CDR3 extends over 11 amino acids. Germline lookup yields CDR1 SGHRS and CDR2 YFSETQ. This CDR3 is CASLRVGELFF. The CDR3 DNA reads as TGCGCCAGCCTCAGGGTGGGGGAGCTGTTTTTT.

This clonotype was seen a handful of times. Here the CDR3 reads CASSLVAGNQHEQFF. CDR3 sequence (DNA): TGCGCCAGCAGCTTGGTAGCGGGCAACCAACATGAGCAGTTCTTC. This chain connects TRBV5-1 to TRBJ2-1, with 7 bases fitting TRBD2. The CDR3 totals 15 residues. Germline trimming cut 0 bases from V and 8 bases from J; bases unmatched to any gene: 8. CDR1 is SGHRS and CDR2 is YFSETQ in the germline V gene.

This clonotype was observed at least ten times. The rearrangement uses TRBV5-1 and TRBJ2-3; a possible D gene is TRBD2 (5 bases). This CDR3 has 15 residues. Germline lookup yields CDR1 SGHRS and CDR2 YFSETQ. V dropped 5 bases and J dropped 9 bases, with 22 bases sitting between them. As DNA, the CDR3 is TGCGCCAGCAGTTTAATCGGACTTCCTTTGGGCACGCAGTATTTT. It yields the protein CASSLIGLPLGTQYF.

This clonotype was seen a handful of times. CDR3 loop: CASSAKGSMNTEAFF. CDR3 DNA: TGTGCCAGCAGCGCGAAAGGGTCTATGAACACTGAAGCTTTCTTT. This chain joins TRBV9 and TRBJ1-1; D remains unclear. This CDR3 has 15 amino acids. Germline V gene sequence: CDR1 SGDLS, CDR2 YYNGEE. Trimming pared 3 bases from V and 0 bases from J, leaving 12 bases between.

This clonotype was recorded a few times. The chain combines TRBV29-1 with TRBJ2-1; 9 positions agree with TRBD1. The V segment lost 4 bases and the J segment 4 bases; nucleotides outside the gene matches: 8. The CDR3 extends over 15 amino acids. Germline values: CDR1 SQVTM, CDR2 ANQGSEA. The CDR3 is CSVGHRQGVYNEQFF. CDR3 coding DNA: TGCAGCGTTGGACACCGACAGGGGGTTTACAATGAGCAGTTCTTC.

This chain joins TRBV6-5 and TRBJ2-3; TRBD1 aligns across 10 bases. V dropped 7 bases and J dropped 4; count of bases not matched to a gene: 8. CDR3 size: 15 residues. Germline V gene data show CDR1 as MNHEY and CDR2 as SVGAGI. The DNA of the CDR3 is TGTGCCAGCAACCTAGACAGGGGGCGGCCAGATACGCAGTATTTT. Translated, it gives CASNLDRGRPDTQYF.

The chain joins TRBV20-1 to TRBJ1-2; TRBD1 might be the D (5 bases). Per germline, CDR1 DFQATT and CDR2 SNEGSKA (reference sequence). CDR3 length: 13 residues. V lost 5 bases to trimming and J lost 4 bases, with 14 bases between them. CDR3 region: CSAPDSRGYGYTF. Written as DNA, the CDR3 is TGCAGTGCTCCAGATTCAAGGGGCTATGGCTACACCTTC.

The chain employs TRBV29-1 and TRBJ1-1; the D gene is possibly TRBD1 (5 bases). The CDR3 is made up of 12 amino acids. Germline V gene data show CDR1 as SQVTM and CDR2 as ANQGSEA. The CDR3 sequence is CSLTLGGGTAFF. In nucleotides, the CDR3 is TGCAGTCTAACCCTAGGCGGGGGAACAGCTTTCTTT.

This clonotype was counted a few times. CDR3 sequence: CASSSRLAELSDTQYF. The CDR3 region has the DNA TGTGCCAGCAGCTCCCGACTAGCGGAACTTTCAGATACGCAGTATTTT. The chain joins TRBV7-2 to TRBJ2-3; 9 nucleotides align to TRBD2. With V trimmed by 4 bases and J by 4 bases, 9 bases remained unmatched. The germline gives CDR1 SGHTA, CDR2 FQGNSA. The CDR3 contains 16 residues.

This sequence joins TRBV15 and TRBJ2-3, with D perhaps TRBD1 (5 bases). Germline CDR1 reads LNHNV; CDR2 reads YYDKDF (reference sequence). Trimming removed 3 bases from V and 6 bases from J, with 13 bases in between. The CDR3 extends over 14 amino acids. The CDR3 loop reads CATSRDKGSDTQYF. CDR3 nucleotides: TGTGCCACCAGCAGGGACAAGGGGTCTGATACGCAGTATTTT.

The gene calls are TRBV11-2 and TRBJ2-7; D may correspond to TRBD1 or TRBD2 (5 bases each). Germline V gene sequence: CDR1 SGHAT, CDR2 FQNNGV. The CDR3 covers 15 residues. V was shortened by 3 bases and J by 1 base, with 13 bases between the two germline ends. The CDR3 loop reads CASSFVWDGSYEQYF. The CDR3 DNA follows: TGTGCCAGCAGCTTCGTTTGGGACGGTTCCTACGAGCAGTACTTC.

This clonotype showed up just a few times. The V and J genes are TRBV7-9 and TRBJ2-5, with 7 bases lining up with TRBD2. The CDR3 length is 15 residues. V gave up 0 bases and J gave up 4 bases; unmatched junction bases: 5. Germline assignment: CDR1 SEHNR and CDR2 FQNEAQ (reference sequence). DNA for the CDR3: TGTGCCAGCAGCTTAGCGGGACTATCTCGAGAGACCCAGTACTTC. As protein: CASSLAGLSRETQYF.